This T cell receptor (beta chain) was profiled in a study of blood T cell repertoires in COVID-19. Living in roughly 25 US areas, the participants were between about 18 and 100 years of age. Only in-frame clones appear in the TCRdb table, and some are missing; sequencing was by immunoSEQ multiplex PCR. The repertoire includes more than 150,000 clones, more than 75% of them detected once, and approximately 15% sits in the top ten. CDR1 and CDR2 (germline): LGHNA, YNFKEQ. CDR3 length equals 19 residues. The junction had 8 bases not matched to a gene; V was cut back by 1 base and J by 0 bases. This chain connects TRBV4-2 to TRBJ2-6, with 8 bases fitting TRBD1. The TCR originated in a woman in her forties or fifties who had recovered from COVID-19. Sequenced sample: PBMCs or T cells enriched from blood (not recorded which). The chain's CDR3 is CASSQGQGATFSGANVLTF. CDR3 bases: TGTGCCAGCAGCCAAGGGCAGGGGGCGACCTTCTCTGGGGCCAACGTCCTGACTTTC.